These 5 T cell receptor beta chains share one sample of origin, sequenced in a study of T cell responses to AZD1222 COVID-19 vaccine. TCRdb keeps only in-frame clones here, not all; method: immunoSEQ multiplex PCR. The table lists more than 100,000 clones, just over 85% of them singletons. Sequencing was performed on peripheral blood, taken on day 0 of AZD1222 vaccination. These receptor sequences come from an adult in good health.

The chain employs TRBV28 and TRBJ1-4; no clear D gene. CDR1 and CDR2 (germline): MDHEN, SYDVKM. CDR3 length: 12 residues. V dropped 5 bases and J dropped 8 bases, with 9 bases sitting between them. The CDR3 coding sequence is TGTGCCAGCAGTCCCTCCCGGGAAAAACTGTTTTTT. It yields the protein CASSPSREKLFF.

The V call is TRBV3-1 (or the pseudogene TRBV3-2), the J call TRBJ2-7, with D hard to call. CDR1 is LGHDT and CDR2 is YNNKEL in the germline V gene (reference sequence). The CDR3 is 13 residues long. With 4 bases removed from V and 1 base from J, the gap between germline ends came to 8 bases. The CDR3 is CASSRPRSYEQYF. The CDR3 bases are TGTGCCAGCAGCCGGCCCAGATCCTACGAGCAGTACTTC.

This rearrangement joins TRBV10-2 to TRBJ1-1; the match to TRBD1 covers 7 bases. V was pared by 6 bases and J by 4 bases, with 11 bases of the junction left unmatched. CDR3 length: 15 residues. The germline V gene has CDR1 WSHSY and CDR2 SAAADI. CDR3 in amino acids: CASRLIRGTGTEAFF. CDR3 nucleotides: TGCGCCAGCAGACTAATCAGGGGGACGGGCACTGAAGCTTTCTTT.

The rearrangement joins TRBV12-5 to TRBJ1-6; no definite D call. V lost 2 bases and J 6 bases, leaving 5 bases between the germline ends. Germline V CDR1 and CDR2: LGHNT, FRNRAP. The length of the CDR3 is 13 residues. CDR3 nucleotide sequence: TGTGCTAGTGGTTTGTCCCTTAATTCACCCCTCCACTTT. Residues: CASGLSLNSPLHF.

CDR3 residues: CASSRAGGPLENTQYF. DNA for the CDR3: TGTGCCAGCTCCCGGGCGGGGGGACCGTTGGAAAATACGCAGTATTTT. This rearrangement joins TRBV18 to TRBJ2-3, with TRBD2 matching 8 bases. The germline V gene has CDR1 KGHSH and CDR2 LQKENI. The junction had 15 bases not matched to a gene; V was cut back by 6 bases and J by 7 bases. The CDR3 spans 16 residues.